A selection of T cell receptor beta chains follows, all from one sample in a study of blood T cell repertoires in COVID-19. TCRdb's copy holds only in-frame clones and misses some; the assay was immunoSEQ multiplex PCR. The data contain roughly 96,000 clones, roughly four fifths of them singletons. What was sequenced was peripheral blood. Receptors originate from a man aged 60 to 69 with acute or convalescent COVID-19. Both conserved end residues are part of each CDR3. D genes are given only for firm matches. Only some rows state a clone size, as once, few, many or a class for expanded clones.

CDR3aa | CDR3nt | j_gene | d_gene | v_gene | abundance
CASRPDGANTGELFF | TGTGCCAGCAGACCCGACGGAGCGAACACCGGGGAGCTGTTTTTT | TRBJ2-2 | NA | TRBV6-6 | NA
CASSPTGLYGYTF | TGTGCCAGCTCACCGACAGGACTTTATGGCTACACCTTC | TRBJ1-2 | NA | TRBV18 | once
CASRPRDRLTDTQYF | TGTGCCAGCAGACCTCGGGACAGACTCACAGATACGCAGTATTTT | TRBJ2-3 | TRBD1 | TRBV27 | NA
CATSDSGHGYTF | TGTGCCACCAGTGATTCAGGTCATGGCTACACCTTC | TRBJ1-2 | NA | TRBV24-1 | once
CASSDEGGPFGIQYF | TGCGCCAGCAGTGATGAGGGAGGGCCGTTTGGCATTCAGTACTTC | TRBJ2-4 | TRBD2 | TRBV10-1 | NA
CASSSHSGEDTQYF | TGTGCCAGCAGCTCGCATAGCGGGGAAGATACGCAGTATTTT | TRBJ2-3 | TRBD2 | TRBV11-3 | NA
CSVGTGNQPQHF | TGCAGCGTAGGGACAGGGAATCAGCCCCAGCATTTT | TRBJ1-5 | TRBD1 | TRBV29-1 | NA
CASSRKINGEITGKLFF | TGTGCCAGCAGTCGCAAGATCAACGGGGAAATTACGGGAAAACTGTTTTTT | TRBJ1-4 | NA | TRBV3-1/TRBV3-2 | NA
CASSKGIQETQYF | TGTGCCAGTAGTAAGGGGATCCAAGAGACCCAGTACTTC | TRBJ2-5 | NA | TRBV19 | NA
CASSVLSDPNQPQHF | TGTGCCAGCAGCGTTCTCAGCGACCCAAATCAGCCCCAGCATTTT | TRBJ1-5 | NA | TRBV5-7 | once
CASSHGLAGQDTQYF | TGTGCCAGCAGCCATGGACTAGCGGGGCAAGATACGCAGTATTTT | TRBJ2-3 | TRBD2 | TRBV14 | NA
CSVDIAGAGGYTF | TGCAGCGTTGACATCGCGGGGGCCGGGGGCTACACCTTC | TRBJ1-2 | NA | TRBV29-1 | NA
CASSVRDRAYF | TGTGCCAGCAGCGTCCGGGACAGGGCCTACTTC | TRBJ2-5 | TRBD1 | TRBV3-1/TRBV3-2 | once
CASSLGGARDTQYF | TGCGCCAGCAGCTTGGGCGGGGCTCGAGATACGCAGTATTTT | TRBJ2-3 | NA | TRBV5-1 | once
CASKTQGSGANVLTF | TGCGCCAGCAAGACTCAGGGAAGTGGGGCCAACGTCCTGACTTTC | TRBJ2-6 | NA | TRBV10-2 | NA
CASSSWGGTQYF | TGTGCCAGCAGCTCGTGGGGGGGTACGCAGTATTTT | TRBJ2-3 | TRBD2 | TRBV5-5 | few
CAWSSRGFTEAFF | TGTGCCTGGAGTTCCAGGGGATTCACTGAAGCTTTCTTT | TRBJ1-1 | NA | TRBV30 | NA
CASSIGGVLNYGYTF | TGCGCCAGCAGCATTGGGGGGGTCCTGAACTATGGCTACACCTTC | TRBJ1-2 | NA | TRBV5-1 | few
CASSTRTVNTGELFF | TGTGCCAGCAGCACCCGGACAGTCAACACCGGGGAGCTGTTTTTT | TRBJ2-2 | NA | TRBV11-2 | NA
CASSLTANSGNTIYF | TGTGCCAGCAGTCTCACAGCAAACTCTGGAAACACCATATATTTT | TRBJ1-3 | NA | TRBV3-1/TRBV3-2 | NA
CASLIQGATSYNEQFF | TGTGCCAGCTTAATCCAGGGGGCTACCTCCTACAATGAGCAGTTCTTC | TRBJ2-1 | TRBD1 | TRBV18 | NA
CSVGSSGSNEQFF | TGCAGCGTTGGTTCTAGCGGGAGCAATGAGCAGTTCTTC | TRBJ2-1 | TRBD2 | TRBV29-1 | NA
CASSYHGGLGDPQYF | TGTGCCAGCAGCTACCATGGGGGACTTGGCGATCCCCAGTACTTC | TRBJ2-5 | NA | TRBV7-9 | few
CASNQYEKNTEAFF | TGTGCCAGCAACCAGTACGAAAAGAACACTGAAGCTTTCTTT | TRBJ1-1 | NA | TRBV5-8 | few
CASRLPGHRTGELFF | TGTGCCAGCAGGCTGCCGGGACATCGCACCGGGGAGCTGTTTTTT | TRBJ2-2 | NA | TRBV11-2 | NA
CASSSRQGAGELFF | TGTGCCAGTAGTTCCCGACAGGGGGCCGGGGAGCTGTTTTTT | TRBJ2-2 | TRBD1 | TRBV19 | NA
CASSLLWGPDNYGYTF | TGTGCCAGCAGCCTCCTATGGGGGCCGGATAACTATGGCTACACCTTC | TRBJ1-2 | NA | TRBV5-4 | NA
CASSPVLGQVLNEQFF | TGTGCCAGCAGCCCCGTCCTGGGACAGGTTCTCAATGAGCAGTTCTTC | TRBJ2-1 | TRBD1 | TRBV7-6 | NA
CASSPGQWETQYF | TGTGCCAGCTCACCGGGACAGTGGGAGACCCAGTACTTC | TRBJ2-5 | TRBD1 | TRBV18 | NA
CASSLRRQLGNQPQHF | TGTGCCAGCAGCTTGAGAAGACAACTGGGCAATCAGCCCCAGCATTTT | TRBJ1-5 | NA | TRBV5-8 | NA
CASSQDRYTGELFF | TGTGCCAGCAGCCAAGACAGATACACCGGGGAGCTGTTTTTT | TRBJ2-2 | NA | TRBV14 | NA
CASSQEAGATFHNEQFF | TGTGCCAGCAGCCAAGAGGCGGGGGCCACATTTCACAATGAGCAGTTCTTC | TRBJ2-1 | NA | TRBV14 | NA
CASSTVGRIAEAFF | TGTGCCAGCAGTACAGTAGGGAGGATAGCTGAAGCTTTCTTT | TRBJ1-1 | NA | TRBV28 | few
CASSAPLGNRQETQYF | TGTGCCAGCAGTGCCCCGTTGGGTAACAGACAAGAGACCCAGTACTTC | TRBJ2-5 | NA | TRBV6-1 | NA
CASSRQGTRGYTF | TGTGCCAGCAGCCGACAGGGCACCAGGGGCTACACCTTC | TRBJ1-2 | TRBD1 | TRBV5-4 | NA
CASSLGLAGVNTGELFF | TGCGCCAGCAGCTTGGGATTGGCGGGGGTAAACACCGGGGAGCTGTTTTTT | TRBJ2-2 | TRBD2 | TRBV5-1 | NA
CASSRSRTGELFF | TGTGCCAGCAGTCGTTCTAGGACCGGGGAGCTGTTTTTT | TRBJ2-2 | NA | TRBV12-3/TRBV12-4 | NA
CASSPTEGVDGYTF | TGTGCCAGCTCACCAACGGAAGGGGTCGATGGCTACACCTTC | TRBJ1-2 | NA | TRBV18 | NA
CASSLVEDTQYF | TGTGCCAGCAGCTTAGTTGAGGATACGCAGTATTTT | TRBJ2-3 | NA | TRBV7-8 | few
CASSASGAGPRELFF | TGTGCCAGCAGCGCGTCGGGAGCGGGGCCGAGGGAGCTGTTTTTT | TRBJ2-2 | TRBD2 | TRBV7-3 | NA
CASICFLLWPQHF | TGTGCCAGCATTTGTTTCCTGTTATGGCCCCAGCATTTT | TRBJ1-5 | NA | TRBV27 | few
CASSRTGINEQFF | TGTGCCAGCAGCCGTACAGGAATCAATGAGCAGTTCTTC | TRBJ2-1 | NA | TRBV5-4 | NA
CASSRTYANTGELFF | TGCGCCAGCAGCAGGACATACGCGAACACCGGGGAGCTGTTTTTT | TRBJ2-2 | NA | TRBV5-1 | NA
CASSPGDAEAFF | TGTGCCAGCTCACCCGGGGATGCTGAAGCTTTCTTT | TRBJ1-1 | NA | TRBV18 | NA
CASSYLGRRGTEAFF | TGTGCCAGCAGTTACTTGGGACGGCGGGGCACTGAAGCTTTCTTT | TRBJ1-1 | NA | TRBV6-5 | NA
CAWSPPSVRSSYNEQFF | TGTGCCTGGAGTCCCCCTAGCGTAAGGAGCTCCTACAATGAGCAGTTCTTC | TRBJ2-1 | NA | TRBV30 | NA
CASSYRAAPYTDTQYF | TGTGCCAGCAGTTACCGTGCGGCCCCTTACACAGATACGCAGTATTTT | TRBJ2-3 | NA | TRBV6-2/TRBV6-3 | NA
CASSLSQGLTGELFF | TGTGCCAGCAGCTTATCCCAGGGACTAACCGGGGAGCTGTTTTTT | TRBJ2-2 | TRBD2 | TRBV7-2 | NA